The 25 T cell receptor beta chains below come from one sample, sequenced in a study of blood T cell repertoires in COVID-19. The repertoire was sequenced with immunoSEQ multiplex PCR; TCRdb's copy has only in-frame clones and lacks some. The table has some 30,000 clones, 89% seen once. What was sequenced was peripheral blood. Every receptor here comes from a man older than 75 with acute or convalescent COVID-19.

The chain links TRBV4-1 to TRBJ2-4; 14 nucleotides line up with TRBD2. Trimming cost V 2 bases and J 5 bases; bases outside gene matches: 11. Germline values: CDR1 MGHRA, CDR2 YSYEKL. This CDR3 region has 19 residues. The CDR3 reads CASSQPRLAGGPGQNIQYF. The CDR3 DNA sequence: TGCGCCAGCAGCCAACCTCGACTAGCGGGAGGGCCGGGGCAAAACATTCAGTACTTC.

The chain has TRBV5-6 and TRBJ2-7; TRBD1 agrees at 7 bases. The trim removed 4 bases at V and 5 bases at J, leaving 9 bases unmatched. CDR3 length: 14 residues. In germline, CDR1 is SGHDT, CDR2 YYEEEE. This chain's CDR3 is CASSRPTGRNEQYF. As DNA, the CDR3 is TGTGCCAGCAGCCGGCCGACAGGGCGGAACGAGCAGTACTTC.

Written as DNA, the CDR3 is TGCGCCAGCAGCGCAGGACAGGGGGGCTACGACGAGCAGTACTTC. Its translation is CASSAGQGGYDEQYF. The chain links TRBV5-1 to TRBJ2-7, with 10 nucleotides matching TRBD1. The germline V gene encodes CDR1 SGHRS and CDR2 YFSETQ. Germline trimming cut 4 bases from V and 5 bases from J; bases unmatched to any gene: 9. This CDR3 is built from 15 residues.

The rearrangement uses TRBV29-1 and TRBJ2-7, with D perhaps matching TRBD2 (6 bases). V was cut by 4 bases and J by 2 bases, with 15 bases left in between. This CDR3 is built from 14 residues. Germline assignment: CDR1 SQVTM and CDR2 ANQGSEA. The CDR3 DNA is TGCAGCGTTGGAAAGCAAACGGGAGCCTACGAGCAGTACTTC. It yields the protein CSVGKQTGAYEQYF.

The rearrangement joins TRBV19 to TRBJ1-1; 7 nucleotides line up with TRBD1. This CDR3 is built from 14 residues. Trimming cost V 6 bases and J 4 bases; bases outside gene matches: 8. Per the germline V gene, CDR1 is LNHDA and CDR2 is SQIVND (reference sequence). CDR3 sequence reads: CASRDDRDSTEAFF. The CDR3 nucleotides read TGTGCCAGTAGGGATGACAGGGACAGCACTGAAGCTTTCTTT.

This chain links TRBV29-1 with TRBJ2-1, with 13 bases lining up with TRBD2. Germline loops: CDR1 SQVTM, CDR2 ANQGSEA. The junction had 6 bases not matched to a gene; V was cut back by 7 bases and J by 6 bases. CDR3 length: 14 residues. This CDR3 reads CSDKLAGGFNEQFF. DNA of the CDR3: TGCAGCGATAAACTAGCGGGAGGGTTCAATGAGCAGTTCTTC.

The chain uses TRBV6-5 and TRBJ1-3; no reliable D call. Germline CDR1 reads MNHEY; CDR2 reads SVGAGI. This CDR3 is 13 amino acids long. The V gene lost 6 bases and the J gene lost 0 bases, with 6 bases spanning the gap. The CDR3 is CASSGISGNTIYF. The CDR3 DNA follows: TGTGCCAGCAGCGGGATCTCTGGAAACACCATATATTTT.

The chain combines TRBV20-1 with TRBJ2-7; 7 nucleotides agree with TRBD1. Looked up from germline, CDR1 is DFQATT and CDR2 is SNEGSKA (reference sequence). This CDR3 has 11 amino acids. The CDR3 loop is CKAMTGNEQYF. The CDR3 coding sequence is TGCAAGGCCATGACAGGGAACGAGCAGTACTTC.

This rearrangement joins TRBV5-1 to TRBJ1-1; 7 bases align to TRBD1. The V gene's germline CDR1 is SGHRS and CDR2 YFSETQ. V lost 0 bases to trimming and J lost 0 bases; unmatched junction nucleotides: 5. The CDR3 extends over 16 amino acids. CDR3 nucleotide sequence: TGCGCCAGCAGCTTGGGACAGGGAGGTCTGAACACTGAAGCTTTCTTT. Protein sequence: CASSLGQGGLNTEAFF. The full variable domain, in which reference TRBV5-1 and TRBJ1-1 provide the parts outside the CDR3, is KAGVTQTPRYLIKTRGQQVTLSCSPISGHRSVSWYQQTPGQGLQFLFEYFSETQRNKGNFPGRFSGRQFSNSRSEMNVSTLELGDSALYLCASSLGQGGLNTEAFFGQGTRLTVV.

This chain links TRBV28 with TRBJ2-4; maybe TRBD1 (6 bases). The CDR3 has 14 amino acids. From germline, CDR1 is MDHEN and CDR2 SYDVKM. Trimming shortened V by 5 bases and J by 0 bases, and 8 bases separated the two germline ends. The CDR3 nucleotides are TGTGCCAGCAGTAGGGGGAGAGCCAAAAACATTCAGTACTTC. It yields the protein CASSRGRAKNIQYF.

The chain has TRBV29-1 and TRBJ1-4; D is uncertain. V shed 5 bases and J shed 7 bases, with 17 bases lying between them. Germline V gives CDR1 SQVTM, CDR2 ANQGSEA. This CDR3 is built from 14 residues. This chain's CDR3 is CSVTSTEEGEKLFF. The CDR3 DNA reads TGCAGCGTTACCTCGACTGAGGAAGGTGAAAAACTGTTTTTT.

The gene calls are TRBV6-1 and TRBJ1-1; no clear D gene. Trimming cost V 2 bases and J 2 bases, with 9 bases left between them. The CDR3 extends over 14 amino acids. Germline CDR1 reads MNHNS; CDR2 reads SASEGT. The CDR3 DNA reads TGTGCCAGCAGTGAACTCGCGGCCAACACTGAAGCTTTCTTT. Residues: CASSELAANTEAFF.

The chain combines TRBV10-1 with TRBJ2-2, with 13 positions matching TRBD2. With V trimmed by 8 bases and J by 0 bases, 6 bases remained unmatched. The CDR3 spans 17 residues. From germline, CDR1 is WNHNN and CDR2 SYGVQD (reference sequence). This chain's CDR3 is CASGTGTSGTNTGELFF. Here the CDR3 DNA reads TGCGCCAGCGGAACCGGGACTAGCGGGACGAACACCGGGGAGCTGTTTTTT.

This chain links TRBV24-1 with TRBJ2-1; D gene unclear. V was pared by 4 bases and J by 0 bases, with 9 bases between. CDR1 and CDR2 (germline): KGHDR, SFDVKD. The length of the CDR3 is 15 residues. DNA for the CDR3: TGTGCCACCAGTGACCCCGGTTCCTCCTACAATGAGCAGTTCTTC. Its translation is CATSDPGSSYNEQFF.

The rearrangement uses TRBV2 and TRBJ1-5; TRBD1 agrees at 7 bases. Germline values: CDR1 SNHLY, CDR2 FYNNEI. This CDR3 region has 14 residues. V lost 5 bases, J lost 4 bases, and 5 bases stayed unmatched. The CDR3 DNA reads as TGTGCCAGCAGTCCACAGGGGTGGAATCAGCCCCAGCATTTT. It encodes CASSPQGWNQPQHF.

The chain combines TRBV5-6 with TRBJ1-6; 10 bases fit TRBD1. The germline V gene encodes CDR1 SGHDT and CDR2 YYEEEE. Trimming at V came to 2 bases and at J to 4 bases, leaving 3 bases not matched to a gene. The CDR3 is 16 amino acids. CDR3 sequence: CASSFGTGDYNSPLHF. CDR3 DNA: TGTGCCAGCAGCTTCGGGACAGGGGATTATAATTCACCCCTCCACTTT.

The CDR3 is CASGGTGGFSETQYF. DNA for the CDR3: TGTGCCAGTGGGGGGACAGGGGGTTTTTCGGAGACCCAGTACTTC. The genes are TRBV3-1 (or the pseudogene TRBV3-2) and TRBJ2-5; 11 positions agree with TRBD1. CDR1 and CDR2 from the germline V gene are LGHDT and YNNKEL (reference sequence). Trimming cost V 9 bases and J 5 bases; bases outside gene matches: 11. The CDR3 extends over 15 amino acids.

This clone was seen a single time. The chain couples TRBV20-1 to TRBJ2-1; TRBD2 matches 9 bases. The V and J ends lost 3 bases and 4 bases, in that order; junction bases with no gene match: 7. Germline CDR1 reads DFQATT; CDR2 reads SNEGSKA (reference sequence). CDR3 length: 15 amino acids. The CDR3 protein is CSASWAGGNYNEQFF. The CDR3 nucleotides are TGCAGTGCTAGTTGGGCGGGAGGGAATTACAATGAGCAGTTCTTC.

This clone appeared a single time. The rearrangement joins TRBV4-1 to TRBJ1-4, with TRBD1 identical over 7 bases. Germline-derived CDR1 and CDR2 are MGHRA and YSYEKL. The CDR3 has 16 residues. V was pared by 4 bases and J by 0 bases, with 5 bases of the junction left unmatched. The CDR3 DNA is TGCGCCAGCAGCCTCCAGGGGGGCTCAACTAATGAAAAACTGTTTTTT. It encodes CASSLQGGSTNEKLFF.

The J gene is TRBJ2-3, the V gene TRBV30, with 10 bases fitting TRBD2. Unmatched junction bases numbered 4, after V lost 3 bases and J lost 1 base. Germline V gene lookup returns CDR1 GTSNPN and CDR2 SVGIG (reference sequence). CDR3 length equals 15 residues. CDR3 protein: CAWSLGTSGTDTQYF. In DNA, the CDR3 is TGTGCCTGGAGCCTCGGGACTAGCGGCACAGATACGCAGTATTTT.

This clone was observed a single time. The chain recombines TRBV5-5 with TRBJ2-5; TRBD2 agrees at 14 bases. The CDR3 extends over 17 amino acids. Germline V gives CDR1 SGHKS, CDR2 YYEKEE (reference sequence). J gave up 4 bases and V 6 bases, and 11 bases lay outside the gene matches. Here the CDR3 reads CASTGTSGRRGVETQYF. CDR3 coding DNA: TGTGCCAGCACCGGGACTAGCGGGAGAAGAGGCGTAGAGACCCAGTACTTC.

The chain joins TRBV24-1 to TRBJ1-5; D is ambiguous. CDR3 length equals 14 residues. Trimming shortened V by 5 bases and J by 3 bases, and 10 bases separated the two germline ends. CDR1 and CDR2 from the germline V gene are KGHDR and SFDVKD. The CDR3 spells CATSGADYNQPQHF. The CDR3 bases are TGTGCCACCAGTGGTGCAGACTACAATCAGCCCCAGCATTTT.

V is TRBV30 and J is TRBJ1-1; 7 nucleotides match TRBD1. Germline V gene sequence: CDR1 GTSNPN, CDR2 SVGIG (reference sequence). The trim removed 0 bases at V and 10 bases at J, leaving 17 bases unmatched. The CDR3 has 16 residues. CDR3 nucleotides: TGTGCCTGGAGTGTAAACGGATATGGAGGGGGCGAGGGAGCTTTCTTT. Its translation: CAWSVNGYGGGEGAFF.

This clone showed up just once. V is TRBV27 and J is TRBJ2-7, with D maybe TRBD1 (5 bases). Trimming took off 5 bases at V and 6 bases at J, with 20 bases between the two ends. The CDR3 consists of 15 residues. CDR1 is MNHEY, CDR2 SMNVEV, per germline (reference sequence). CDR3 region: CASSPHGRAAREQYF. CDR3 DNA sequence: TGTGCCAGCAGTCCCCACGGCAGGGCTGCTCGCGAGCAGTACTTC.

The genes are TRBV28 and TRBJ2-4; TRBD1 matches at 9 bases. The CDR3 contains 14 residues. Germline assignment: CDR1 MDHEN and CDR2 SYDVKM. Trimming removed 5 bases from V and 5 bases from J; junction bases left unmatched: 4. CDR3 sequence: CASSLRTGENIQYF. The CDR3 nucleotides are TGTGCCAGCAGTCTTCGGACAGGGGAAAACATTCAGTACTTC.